This TCR beta chain derives from a study of shared clonotypes between healthy human individuals. V lost 5 bases to trimming and J lost 4 bases; unmatched junction nucleotides: 7. Looked up from germline, CDR1 is SGHNT and CDR2 is YYREEE (reference sequence). CDR3 size: 15 residues. Concerning this clone itself: Its antigen remains unidentified.

Per sorted-subset replicate PCR, input was approximately 0.2 ug DNA, representing about 30,000 T cell genomes. Clones were read by immunoSEQ multiplex PCR, and TCRdb kept only the in-frame ones, dropping some. The sample records 2 million to 2.5 million clones, approximately 94% being singletons. Study observations and caveats: Among donors, sharing of clonotypes was expected to be affected by sequencing depth.

J is TRBJ1-3 and V is TRBV5-4, with 9 bases matching TRBD1. Source material: naive CD4+ T cells sorted from blood. Stated subset: CD45RA+ positively selected. The receptor was derived from a man in his late teens or twenties in good health. The CDR3 DNA reads as TGTGCCAGCAGTTTTGGGACAGGGCAAGGAAACACCATATATTTT. Its protein product is CASSFGTGQGNTIYF. The variable domain in full, with the rest retrieved from reference TRBV5-4 and TRBJ1-3, is ETGVTQSPTHLIKTRGQQVTLRCSSQSGHNTVSWYQQALGQGPQFIFQYYREEENGRGNFPPRFSGLQFPNYSSELNVNALELDDSALYLCASSFGTGQGNTIYFGEGSWLTVV.